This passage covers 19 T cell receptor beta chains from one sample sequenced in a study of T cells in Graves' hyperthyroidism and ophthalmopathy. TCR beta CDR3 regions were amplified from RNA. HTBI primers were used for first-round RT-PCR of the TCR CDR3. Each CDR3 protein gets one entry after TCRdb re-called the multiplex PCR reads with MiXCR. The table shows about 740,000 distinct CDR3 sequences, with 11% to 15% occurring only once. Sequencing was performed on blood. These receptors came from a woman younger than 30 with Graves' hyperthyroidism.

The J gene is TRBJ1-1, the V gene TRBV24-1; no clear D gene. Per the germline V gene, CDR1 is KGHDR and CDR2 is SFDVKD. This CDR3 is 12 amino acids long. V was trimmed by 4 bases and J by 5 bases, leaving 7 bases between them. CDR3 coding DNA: TGTGCCACCAGTGACGCGACTACTGAAGCTTTCTTT. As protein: CATSDATTEAFF.

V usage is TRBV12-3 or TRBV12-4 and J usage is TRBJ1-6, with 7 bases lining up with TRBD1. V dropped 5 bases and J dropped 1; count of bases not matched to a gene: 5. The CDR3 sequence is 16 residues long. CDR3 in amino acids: CASSKQGWSYNSPLHF. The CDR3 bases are TGTGCCAGCAGTAAACAGGGGTGGTCCTATAATTCACCCCTCCACTTT.

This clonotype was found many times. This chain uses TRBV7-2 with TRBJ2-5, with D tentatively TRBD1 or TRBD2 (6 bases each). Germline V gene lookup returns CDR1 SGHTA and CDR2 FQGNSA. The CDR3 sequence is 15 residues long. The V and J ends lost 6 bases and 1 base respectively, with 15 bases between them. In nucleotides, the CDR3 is TGTGCCAGCAGACAAGGAGGGGGGACCCAAGAGACCCAGTACTTC. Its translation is CASRQGGGTQETQYF.

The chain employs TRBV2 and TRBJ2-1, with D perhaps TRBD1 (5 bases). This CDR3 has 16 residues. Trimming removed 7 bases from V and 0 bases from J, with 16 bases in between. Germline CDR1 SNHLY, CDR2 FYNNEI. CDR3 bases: TGTGCCAGCACCCGCCAGGGCGAAATCTCCTACAATGAGCAGTTCTTC. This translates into CASTRQGEISYNEQFF.

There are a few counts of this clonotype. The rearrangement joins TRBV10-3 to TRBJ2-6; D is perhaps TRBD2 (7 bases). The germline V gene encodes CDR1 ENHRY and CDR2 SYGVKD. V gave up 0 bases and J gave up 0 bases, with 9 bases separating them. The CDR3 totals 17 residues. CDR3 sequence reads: CAISESGGLSGANVLTF. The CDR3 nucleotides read TGTGCCATCAGTGAGTCCGGGGGGCTCTCTGGGGCCAACGTCCTGACTTTC.

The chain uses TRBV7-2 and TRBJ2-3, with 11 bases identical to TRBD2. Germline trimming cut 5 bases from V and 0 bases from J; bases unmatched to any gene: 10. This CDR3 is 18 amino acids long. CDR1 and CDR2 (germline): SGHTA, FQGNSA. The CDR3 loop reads CASSVEGTSGTSTDTQYF. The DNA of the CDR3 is TGTGCCAGCAGCGTCGAAGGGACTAGCGGAACTAGCACAGATACGCAGTATTTT. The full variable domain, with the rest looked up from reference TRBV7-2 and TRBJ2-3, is GAGVSQSPSNKVTEKGKDVELRCDPISGHTALYWYRQSLGQGLEFLIYFQGNSAPDKSGLPSDRFSAERTGGSVSTLTIQRTQQEDSAVYLCASSVEGTSGTSTDTQYFGPGTRLTVL.

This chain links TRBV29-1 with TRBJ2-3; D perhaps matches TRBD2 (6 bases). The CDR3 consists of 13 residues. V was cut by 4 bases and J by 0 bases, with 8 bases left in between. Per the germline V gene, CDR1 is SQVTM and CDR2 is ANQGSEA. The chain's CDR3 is CSVGGTSTDTQYF. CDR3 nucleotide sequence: TGCAGCGTTGGGGGGACTAGCACAGATACGCAGTATTTT.

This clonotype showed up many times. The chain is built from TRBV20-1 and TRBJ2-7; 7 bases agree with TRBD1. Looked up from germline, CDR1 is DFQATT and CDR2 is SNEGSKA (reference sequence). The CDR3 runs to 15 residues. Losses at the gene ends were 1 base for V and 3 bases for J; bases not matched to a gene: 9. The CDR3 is CSARGSLDRSYEQYF. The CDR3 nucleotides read TGCAGTGCTAGAGGCTCCCTGGACAGGAGCTACGAGCAGTACTTC.

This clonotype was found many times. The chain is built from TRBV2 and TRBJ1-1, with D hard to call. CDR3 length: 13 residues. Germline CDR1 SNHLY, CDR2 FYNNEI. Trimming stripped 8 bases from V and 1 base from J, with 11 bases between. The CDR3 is CASETTSNTEAFF. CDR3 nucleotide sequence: TGTGCCAGCGAAACGACATCGAACACTGAAGCTTTCTTT. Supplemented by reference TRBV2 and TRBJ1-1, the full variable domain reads EPEVTQTPSHQVTQMGQEVILRCVPISNHLYFYWYRQILGQKVEFLVSFYNNEISEKSEIFDDQFSVERPDGSNFTLKIRSTKLEDSAMYFCASETTSNTEAFFGQGTRLTVV.

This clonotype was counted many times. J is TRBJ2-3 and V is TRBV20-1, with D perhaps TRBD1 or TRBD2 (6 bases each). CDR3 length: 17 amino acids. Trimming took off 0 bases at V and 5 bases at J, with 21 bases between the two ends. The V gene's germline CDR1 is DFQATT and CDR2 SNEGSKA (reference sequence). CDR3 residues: CSARDLRGPFAKDTQYF. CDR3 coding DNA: TGCAGTGCTAGAGATCTACGGGGGCCTTTTGCTAAAGATACGCAGTATTTT.

The CDR3: CSARDLIGARNQPQHF. CDR3 nucleotide sequence: TGCAGTGCTAGAGATCTCATCGGGGCTAGGAATCAGCCCCAGCATTTT. This chain uses TRBV20-1 with TRBJ1-5; a weak D match, TRBD1 (5 bases). The length of the CDR3 is 16 residues. CDR1 is DFQATT, CDR2 SNEGSKA, per germline (reference sequence). The V gene lost 0 bases and the J gene lost 4 bases, with 16 bases spanning the gap.

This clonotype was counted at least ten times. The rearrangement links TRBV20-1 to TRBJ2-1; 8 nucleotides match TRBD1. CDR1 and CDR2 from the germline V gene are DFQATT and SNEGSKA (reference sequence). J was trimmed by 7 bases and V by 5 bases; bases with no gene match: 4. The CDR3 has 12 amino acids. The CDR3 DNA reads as TGCAGTGCTCCTACAGGGGGTAATGAGCAGTTCTTC. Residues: CSAPTGGNEQFF.

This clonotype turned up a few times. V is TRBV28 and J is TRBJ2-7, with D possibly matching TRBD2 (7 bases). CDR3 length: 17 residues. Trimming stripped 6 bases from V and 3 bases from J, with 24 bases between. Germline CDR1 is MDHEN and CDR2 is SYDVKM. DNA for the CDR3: TGTGCCAGCAGCTACATAGGAACAGGGAGGGGGATCTACGAGCAGTACTTC. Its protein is CASSYIGTGRGIYEQYF.

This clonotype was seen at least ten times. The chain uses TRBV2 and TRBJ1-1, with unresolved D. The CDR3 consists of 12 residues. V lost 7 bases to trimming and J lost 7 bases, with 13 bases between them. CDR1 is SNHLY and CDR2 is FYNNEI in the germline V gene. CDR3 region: CASNSAGSEAFF. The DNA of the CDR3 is TGTGCCAGCAATTCCGCGGGAAGTGAAGCTTTCTTT.

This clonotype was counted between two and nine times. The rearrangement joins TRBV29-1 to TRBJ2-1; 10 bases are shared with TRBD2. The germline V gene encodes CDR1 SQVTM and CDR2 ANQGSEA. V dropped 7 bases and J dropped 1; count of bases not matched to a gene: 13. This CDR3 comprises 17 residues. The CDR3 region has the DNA TGCAGCGCTACACGAGAAGCGGGAGGGCCTTCCTACAATGAGCAGTTCTTC. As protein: CSATREAGGPSYNEQFF.

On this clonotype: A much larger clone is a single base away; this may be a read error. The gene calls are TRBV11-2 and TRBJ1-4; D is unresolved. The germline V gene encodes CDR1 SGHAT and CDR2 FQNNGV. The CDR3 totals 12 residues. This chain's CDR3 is CVSSATDEKLFF. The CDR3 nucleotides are TGTGTCAGCAGCGCAACCGATGAAAAACTGTTTTTT.

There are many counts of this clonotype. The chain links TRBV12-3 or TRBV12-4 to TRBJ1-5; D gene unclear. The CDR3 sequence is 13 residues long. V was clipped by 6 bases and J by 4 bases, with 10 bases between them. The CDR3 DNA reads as TGTGCCAGCAGCCGAGGACCTAATCAGCCCCAGCATTTT. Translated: CASSRGPNQPQHF.

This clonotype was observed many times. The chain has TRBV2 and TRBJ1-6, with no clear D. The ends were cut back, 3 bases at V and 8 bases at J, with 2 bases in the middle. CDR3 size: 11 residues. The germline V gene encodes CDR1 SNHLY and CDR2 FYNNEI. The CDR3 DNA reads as TGTGCCAGCAGTGACTATTCACCCCTCCACTTT. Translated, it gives CASSDYSPLHF.

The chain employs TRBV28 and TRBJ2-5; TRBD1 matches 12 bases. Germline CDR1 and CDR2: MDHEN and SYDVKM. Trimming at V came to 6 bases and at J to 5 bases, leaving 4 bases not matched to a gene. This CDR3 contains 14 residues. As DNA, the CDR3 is TGTGCCAGCAGCTGGGACAGGGGGCTGGAGACCCAGTACTTC. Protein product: CASSWDRGLETQYF.